The 20 T cell receptor beta chains below come from one sample, sequenced in a study of metastatic and nonmetastatic thyroid tumors. Using MiXCR, TCRdb re-called clones from the PCR reads. The sample records about 13,000 clones, 23% being singletons. All patients were untreated before thyroid surgery. Source material: blood. These receptors were taken from a female donor with papillary thyroid cancer or a benign thyroid nodule (not recorded which). Some clones in this sample may be carry-over from other donors' samples.

This clone has a count of ten or more. The rearrangement uses TRBV7-6 and TRBJ2-2; D is unresolved. The CDR3 is 14 residues long. V was shortened by 2 bases and J by 4 bases, with 8 bases between the two germline ends. CDR1 is SGHVS and CDR2 is FNYEAQ in the germline V gene. This chain's CDR3 is CASSLFERTGELFF. CDR3 nucleotides: TGTGCCAGCAGCTTATTCGAACGCACCGGGGAGCTGTTTTTT.

This clone ranks as medium-sized. Other DNA sequences of this sample code for an identical CDR3. V and J are TRBV28 and TRBJ2-5, with D perhaps matching TRBD1 (5 bases). CDR1 MDHEN and CDR2 SYDVKM come from the germline V gene. V gave up 4 bases and J gave up 1 base, with 13 bases separating them. The CDR3 is 15 amino acids. The CDR3 nucleotides are TGTGCCAGCAGTTCCTTACAGGCGCTCCAAGAGACCCAGTACTTC. It translates to CASSSLQALQETQYF.

Comment on this clone: At one boundary the junction diverges from the germline segment, which might be a read error. This chain joins TRBV19 and TRBJ2-3; D gene ambiguous. Germline lookup yields CDR1 LNHDA and CDR2 SQIVND (reference sequence). The CDR3 length is 14 residues. This CDR3 is CASSMYRFTYTQYF. For the CDR3, the DNA is TGTGCCAGTAGTATGTATAGATTCACATATACTCAGTATTTT.

This clone showed up many times. This sequence may be a read error, since a much larger clone differs from it by one base. The sample holds other DNA sequences that translate to the same CDR3. J is TRBJ2-1 and V is TRBV12-3 or TRBV12-4, with 7 bases aligning to TRBD2. CDR3 length: 14 amino acids. With V trimmed by 5 bases and J by 9 bases, 10 bases remained unmatched. CDR3 residues: CASSPGGPIVEQFF. CDR3 DNA sequence: TGTGCCAGCAGTCCGGGGGGTCCGATTGTTGAGCAGTTCTTC.

This clone is medium-sized (0.01 to 0.1%) by share. The V gene is TRBV6-1, the J gene TRBJ2-5; 9 nucleotides agree with TRBD2. This CDR3 has 16 amino acids. Germline CDR1 reads MNHNS; CDR2 reads SASEGT. The trim removed 4 bases at V and 1 base at J, leaving 7 bases unmatched. The DNA of the CDR3 is TGTGCCAGCAGTGTCCCTATAGCGGGAGTCCAAGAGACCCAGTACTTC. Protein product: CASSVPIAGVQETQYF.

Only one count was recorded for this clone. One end of the junction varies from germline; a read error may be responsible. The chain links TRBV11-1 to TRBJ2-1, with TRBD2 as a possible D gene (7 bases). Looked up from germline, CDR1 is SGHAT and CDR2 is FQDESV (reference sequence). This CDR3 has 15 residues. Here the CDR3 reads CASRLDGGRGNEQFF. The CDR3, as DNA: TGTGCCAGCAGATTAGATGGAGGGAGGGGGAATGAGCAGTTCTTC. Supplemented by reference TRBV11-1 and TRBJ2-1, the full variable domain reads EAEVAQSPRYKITEKSQAVAFWCDPISGHATLYWYRQILGQGPELLVQFQDESVVDDSQLPKDRFSAERLKGVDSTLKIQPAELGDSAMYLCASRLDGGRGNEQFFGPGTRLTVL.

This clone has only a few counts. The chain combines TRBV12-3 or TRBV12-4 with TRBJ2-7; D is possibly TRBD1 or TRBD2 (5 bases each). V lost 7 bases and J lost 6, with 19 bases in between. The CDR3 contains 14 residues. As DNA, the CDR3 is TGTGCCAGCAAACTAACGGGACGGTTCATCGAGCAGTACTTC. This translates into CASKLTGRFIEQYF.

This clone was seen a handful of times. The rearrangement joins TRBV19 to TRBJ1-2; possible D gene TRBD1, 6 bases. The CDR3 sequence is 14 residues long. With 7 bases removed from V and 8 bases from J, the gap between germline ends came to 20 bases. The germline CDR1 and CDR2 sequences are LNHDA and SQIVND (reference sequence). The CDR3 reads CASTYARGEEGYTF. Here the CDR3 DNA reads TGTGCCAGTACGTACGCCAGGGGAGAAGAAGGCTACACCTTC. Full variable domain (rest looked up from reference TRBV19 and TRBJ1-2): DGGITQSPKYLFRKEGQNVTLSCEQNLNHDAMYWYRQDPGQGLRLIYYSQIVNDFQKGDIAEGYSVSREKKESFPLTVTSAQKNPTAFYLCASTYARGEEGYTFGSGTRLTVV.

This clone was picked up a small number of times. The rearrangement joins TRBV25-1 to TRBJ1-3, with D unclear. CDR3 length: 14 residues. Trimming took 5 bases from V and 0 from J, leaving 8 bases between them. CDR1 and CDR2 from the germline V gene are MGHDK and SYGVNS. The CDR3 reads CASSRQNSGNTIYF. The CDR3 region has the DNA TGTGCCAGCAGTCGCCAGAACTCTGGAAACACCATATATTTT. Looking up the rest from reference TRBV25-1 and TRBJ1-3 gives the full variable domain: EADIYQTPRYLVIGTGKKITLECSQTMGHDKMYWYQQDPGMELHLIHYSYGVNSTEKGDLSSESTVSRIRTEHFPLTLESARPSHTSQYLCASSRQNSGNTIYFGEGSWLTVV.

This clone is medium-sized within its sample. V is TRBV6-1 and J is TRBJ2-1; 12 nucleotides line up with TRBD1. The CDR3 has 16 amino acids. Germline CDR1 MNHNS, CDR2 SASEGT. Losses at the gene ends were 5 bases for V and 7 bases for J; bases not matched to a gene: 9. The DNA of the CDR3 is TGTGCCAGCAGTACCCGGGACAGGGGGCGTATTAATGAGCAGTTCTTC. This encodes CASSTRDRGRINEQFF.

In its sample, this clone is medium-sized. The chain combines TRBV27 with TRBJ2-2; D not certain. The ends were cut back, 0 bases at V and 4 bases at J, with 3 bases in the middle. CDR1 is MNHEY and CDR2 is SMNVEV in the germline V gene (reference sequence). The CDR3 extends over 13 amino acids. This CDR3 reads CASSLSPTGELFF. The CDR3 DNA sequence: TGTGCCAGCAGTTTATCGCCCACCGGGGAGCTGTTTTTT.

The rearrangement joins TRBV11-1 to TRBJ2-3; D may be TRBD2 (5 bases). In germline, CDR1 is SGHAT, CDR2 FQDESV (reference sequence). The CDR3 totals 15 residues. Trimming shortened V by 5 bases and J by 0 bases, and 12 bases separated the two germline ends. In DNA, the CDR3 is TGTGCCAGCAGCCCAGCGGTCTCTAGCACAGATACGCAGTATTTT. It is translated as CASSPAVSSTDTQYF.

This clone showed up just a few times. The CDR3 DNA reads TGTGCCAGCAGGATAGGCGGGGATGAAAAACTGTTTTTT. Its translation is CASRIGGDEKLFF. This chain links TRBV5-4 with TRBJ1-4; D remains ambiguous. The CDR3 totals 13 residues. Germline lookup yields CDR1 SGHNT and CDR2 YYREEE (reference sequence). V was trimmed by 5 bases and J by 6 bases, leaving 11 bases between them. The whole variable domain, remainder taken from reference TRBV5-4 and TRBJ1-4, is ETGVTQSPTHLIKTRGQQVTLRCSSQSGHNTVSWYQQALGQGPQFIFQYYREEENGRGNFPPRFSGLQFPNYSSELNVNALELDDSALYLCASRIGGDEKLFFGSGTQLSVL.

This clone appeared many times. The V and J genes are TRBV20-1 and TRBJ2-2; 8 bases fit TRBD2. CDR1 DFQATT and CDR2 SNEGSKA come from the germline V gene (reference sequence). The V and J ends lost 2 bases and 1 base, in that order; junction bases with no gene match: 3. The length of the CDR3 is 15 residues. Here the CDR3 DNA reads TGCAGTGCTAGAATAGCGGGATTGAACACCGGGGAGCTGTTTTTT. This translates into CSARIAGLNTGELFF.

This clone was observed at least ten times. This chain uses TRBV5-1 with TRBJ1-5; D is possibly TRBD1 (5 bases). The CDR3 loop spans 15 amino acids. V lost 1 base, J lost 0 bases, and 8 bases lay in between. Germline CDR1 SGHRS, CDR2 YFSETQ. The CDR3 reads CASSLWGDSNQPQHF. The CDR3 nucleotides read TGCGCCAGCAGCTTGTGGGGGGATAGCAATCAGCCCCAGCATTTT.

The CDR3 here is CASSDPNQPQHF. The CDR3 DNA reads TGTGCCAGCAGTGACCCTAATCAGCCCCAGCATTTT. V and J are TRBV2 and TRBJ1-5; D is unclear. This CDR3 contains 12 residues. Germline CDR1 SNHLY, CDR2 FYNNEI. V lost 3 bases and J 4 bases, leaving 4 bases between the germline ends.

This clone was counted between two and nine times. The V and J genes are TRBV19 and TRBJ1-1, with D possibly TRBD1 on 5 matching bases. Germline V gene data show CDR1 as LNHDA and CDR2 as SQIVND (reference sequence). This CDR3 spans 14 amino acids. The V end was cut by 7 bases, the J end by 2 bases, with 14 bases between. The CDR3: CASITRGSNTEAFF. DNA of the CDR3: TGTGCCAGTATTACGAGGGGTTCCAACACTGAAGCTTTCTTT.

Ten or more counts support this clone. The CDR3 DNA is TGTGCCAGCAGCTTAGGATTCGGCAGCACCGGGGAGCTGTTTTTT. Its protein product is CASSLGFGSTGELFF. The chain employs TRBV13 and TRBJ2-2; D unresolved. Germline V gene lookup returns CDR1 PRHDT and CDR2 FYEKMQ (reference sequence). Deletions cut 0 bases from V and 4 bases from J, with 9 bases between. This CDR3 is 15 amino acids long.

This clone is deemed medium-sized (0.01 to 0.1%). The chain uses TRBV12-3 or TRBV12-4 and TRBJ2-1; D is unclear. Trimming removed 2 bases from V and 6 bases from J, with 11 bases in between. This CDR3 is 14 amino acids long. The CDR3 is CASSLFVSLNEQFF. The CDR3 DNA is TGTGCCAGCAGTTTATTCGTTAGTCTCAATGAGCAGTTCTTC.

Ten or more counts support this clone. The V and J genes are TRBV20-1 and TRBJ1-3, with TRBD1 matching 8 bases. The CDR3 has 16 amino acids. The junction had 7 bases not matched to a gene; V was cut back by 0 bases and J by 3 bases. The germline V gene has CDR1 DFQATT and CDR2 SNEGSKA (reference sequence). CDR3 protein: CSARDSAGGIGNTIYF. The CDR3 DNA reads TGCAGTGCTAGAGATTCGGCAGGGGGCATTGGAAACACCATATATTTT.